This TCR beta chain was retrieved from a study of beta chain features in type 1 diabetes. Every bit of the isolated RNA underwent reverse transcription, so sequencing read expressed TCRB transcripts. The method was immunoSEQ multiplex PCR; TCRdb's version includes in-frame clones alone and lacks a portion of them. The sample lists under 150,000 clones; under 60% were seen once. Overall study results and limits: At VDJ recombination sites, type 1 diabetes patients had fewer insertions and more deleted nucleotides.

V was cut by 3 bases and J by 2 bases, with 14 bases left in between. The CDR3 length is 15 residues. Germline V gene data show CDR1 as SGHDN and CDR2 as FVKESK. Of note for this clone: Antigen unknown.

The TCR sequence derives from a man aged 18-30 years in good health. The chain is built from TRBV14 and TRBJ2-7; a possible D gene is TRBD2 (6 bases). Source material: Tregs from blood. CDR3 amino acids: CASSQRREYPYEQYF. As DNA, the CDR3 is TGTGCCAGCAGCCAGAGGCGGGAATATCCCTACGAGCAGTACTTC.